The 5 T cell receptor beta chains given below trace back to one sample, sequenced in a study of shared clonotypes between healthy human individuals. Sequencing was performed with immunoSEQ multiplex PCR; in TCRdb, only in-frame clones are kept and a portion is missing. The sample records about 1.1 million clones, 78% being singletons. Sequenced: memory CD4+ T cells from PBMCs. The subset was: CD45RA-negative fraction. The source is a man aged 18 to 29 in good health. Some clones in this sample may be carry-over from other donors' samples.

V and J are TRBV27 and TRBJ2-7; 7 bases are shared with TRBD1. The CDR3 covers 14 residues. J lost 2 bases, V lost 6 bases, and 7 bases had no gene match. Germline CDR1 and CDR2: MNHEY and SMNVEV (reference sequence). CDR3 bases: TGTGCCAGCAGGAACCATGGACAGGCCTACGAGCAGTACTTC. It specifies CASRNHGQAYEQYF.

Only one count was recorded for this clone. V usage is TRBV15 and J usage is TRBJ2-5; D is uncertain. CDR1 and CDR2 (germline): LNHNV, YYDKDF (reference sequence). V lost 3 bases and J 5 bases, leaving 10 bases between the germline ends. The CDR3 runs to 13 residues. The CDR3 DNA is TGTGCCACCAGCAGGGGTTTCGGGGAGACCCAGTACTTC. It specifies CATSRGFGETQYF.

This chain uses TRBV10-1 with TRBJ2-7; no clear D. The DNA matches TRBJ2-5 better at its end, which makes the J call doubtful. The CDR3 consists of 11 residues. Germline V gene data show CDR1 as WNHNN and CDR2 as SYGVQD (reference sequence). Here the CDR3 DNA reads TGCGCCAGCAGTGACCAAGAGACCCAGTACTTC. Translating it yields CASSDQETQYF.

The chain couples TRBV18 to TRBJ2-7, with 7 bases aligning to TRBD1. The V gene end was trimmed by 4 bases and the J gene end by 4 bases; junction bases not matched to a gene: 7. Germline V CDR1 and CDR2: KGHSH, LQKENI. The CDR3 has 14 residues. Here the CDR3 DNA reads TGTGCCAGCTCACGAGCAGGGGGAATGTACGAGCAGTACTTC. Its protein product is CASSRAGGMYEQYF.

This clone was seen only once. This sample also contains other DNA sequences that code for the same CDR3. The rearrangement links TRBV6-1 to TRBJ1-2; D unclear. Germline CDR1 is MNHNS and CDR2 is SASEGT. V gave up 8 bases and J gave up 1 base, with 5 bases separating them. The CDR3 is made up of 11 amino acids. The CDR3 DNA is TGTGCCAGCCACATTAACTATGGCTACACCTTC. Translation: CASHINYGYTF.